A selection of T cell receptor beta chains follows, all from one sample in a study of early T cells in non-severe SARS-CoV-2 infection. TCRdb re-derived calls from the 5' RACE reads in MiXCR, one entry per CDR3 protein. The table shows about 59,000 distinct CDR3 sequences, with over 10% occurring only once. Sequenced here: whole blood, sampled at baseline. The receptors stem from an adult who was a healthcare worker with PCR-confirmed SARS-CoV-2 infection or an uninfected control (not recorded which). Both conserved end residues are part of each CDR3. D genes are given only for firm matches. Clone size appears in some rows only: once, few, many, or a class for an expanded clone.

D gene	CDR3 length	V gene	J gene	clone size	CDR3 DNA	CDR3 protein
NA	14	TRBV2	TRBJ2-1	many	TGTGCCAGCAAGGGTGGCGGGCCCTACAATGAGCAGTTCTTC	CASKGGGPYNEQFF
NA	14	TRBV28	TRBJ2-3	NA	TGTGCCAGCAGTTCCATTCTCCCCACAGATACGCAGTATTTT	CASSSILPTDTQYF
NA	14	TRBV6-1	TRBJ1-2	few	TGTGCCAGCAGTGAAGCGTCAGGCAACTATGGCTACACCTTC	CASSEASGNYGYTF
TRBD1	15	TRBV6-5	TRBJ1-5	many	TGTGCCAGCAGCCCACAGGGGATGGGCAATCAGCCCCAGCATTTT	CASSPQGMGNQPQHF
NA	19	TRBV4-3	TRBJ2-1	few	TGCGCCAGCAGCCAAGGCCGCTCGGTCTGGGGCAGGGGTTACAATGAGCAGTTCTTC	CASSQGRSVWGRGYNEQFF
TRBD1	17	TRBV7-9	TRBJ2-7	NA	TGTGCCAGCAGCCACCCCCCGTTGGGGACAGGGACCTACGAGCAGTACTTC	CASSHPPLGTGTYEQYF
NA	12	TRBV12-3/TRBV12-4	TRBJ1-2	many	TGTGCCAGCACCCTGACGGCCTATGGCTACACCTTC	CASTLTAYGYTF
NA	17	TRBV7-8	TRBJ1-5	many	TGTGCCAGCAGCCCAACTCACATCACTTATAGCAATCAGCCCCAGCATTTT	CASSPTHITYSNQPQHF
NA	12	TRBV11-2	TRBJ2-7	few	TGTGCCAGCAGCACCTACTCCTACGAGCAGTACTTC	CASSTYSYEQYF
NA	16	TRBV11-2	TRBJ2-1	NA	TGTGCCAGCAGCTTAGGGTTGCTTCCGATCGCCGATGAGCAGTTCTTC	CASSLGLLPIADEQFF
NA	13	TRBV30	TRBJ2-5	NA	TGTGCCTGGAGTGCGTCAACCCAAGAGACCCAGTACTTC	CAWSASTQETQYF
NA	13	TRBV6-5	TRBJ2-2	many	TGTGCCAGCAGTTACGAAGGGGCCGGGGAGCTGTTTTTT	CASSYEGAGELFF
NA	16	TRBV20-1	TRBJ1-1	NA	TGCAGTGCTAGTGTCCCCGGGACACGGGCGAACACTGAAGCTTTCTTT	CSASVPGTRANTEAFF
NA	15	TRBV19	TRBJ2-1	NA	TGTGCCAGTAGTAACGGGCAGACCTCTTACAATGAGCAGTTCTTC	CASSNGQTSYNEQFF
NA	13	TRBV7-8	TRBJ2-5	NA	TGTGCCAGCAGTCGCAGAGGGCAAGAGACCCAGTACTTC	CASSRRGQETQYF
TRBD1	12	TRBV2	TRBJ2-4	few	TGTGCCAGCGGGACAGAGAAAAACATTCAGTACTTC	CASGTEKNIQYF
TRBD1	16	TRBV18	TRBJ1-2	few	TGTGCCAGCTCACCCGTCCCGGGACAGGGGCCTTATGGCTACACCTTC	CASSPVPGQGPYGYTF
NA	14	TRBV28	TRBJ2-7	few	TGTGCCAGCATGGGACCGGACTCAGCCTACGAGCAGTACTTC	CASMGPDSAYEQYF
NA	13	TRBV7-6	TRBJ2-1	NA	TGTGCCAGCAGCCGCCAGGGGTACAATGAGCAGTTCTTC	CASSRQGYNEQFF
TRBD1	14	TRBV28	TRBJ2-2	NA	TGTGCCAGCATCGTAGGGGGCGGCACCGGGGAGCTGTTTTTT	CASIVGGGTGELFF
TRBD2	14	TRBV29-1	TRBJ2-1	few	TGCAGCGTTGTAGCGGGAGGCTCCTACAATGAGCAGTTCTTC	CSVVAGGSYNEQFF
NA	15	TRBV5-6	TRBJ2-7	few	TGTGCCAGCAGCTTGCACGGGGTTTTCTCCTACGAGCAGTACTTC	CASSLHGVFSYEQYF
NA	18	TRBV11-2	TRBJ2-3	many	TGTGCCAGCAGCTTAGACCTCCGCCTGACAGGCCCCAGAAATACGCAGTATTTT	CASSLDLRLTGPRNTQYF
NA	11	TRBV29-1	TRBJ1-1	NA	TGCAGCGTTGAGGGGGACACTGAAGCTTTCTTT	CSVEGDTEAFF
NA	16	TRBV11-2	TRBJ2-5	few	TGTGCCAGCAGTGGCCTCCTCCTACAGGTTCCGGAGACCCAGTACTTC	CASSGLLLQVPETQYF
TRBD1	14	TRBV5-1	TRBJ1-2	few	TGCGCCAGCAGCTCGGGACAGGGGGCCTCTGGCTACACCTTC	CASSSGQGASGYTF
TRBD2	15	TRBV28	TRBJ2-7	many	TGTGCCAGCAAAACCCCCGGACTAGCGTCGTACGAGCAGTACTTC	CASKTPGLASYEQYF
TRBD1	11	TRBV11-3	TRBJ2-7	few	TGTGCCAGCGGACAGGGCTACGAGCAGTACTTC	CASGQGYEQYF
TRBD1	13	TRBV7-9	TRBJ1-1	many	TGTGCCAGCAGCCCCCGGGACAGCCCTGAAGCTTTCTTT	CASSPRDSPEAFF
TRBD1	15	TRBV14	TRBJ1-4	NA	TGTGCCAGCAGCCAGATGACAGGGGATAATGAAAAACTGTTTTTT	CASSQMTGDNEKLFF
NA	11	TRBV29-1	TRBJ2-1	NA	TGCAGCGTTGTCCTTTACAATGAGCAGTTCTTC	CSVVLYNEQFF
NA	16	TRBV12-3/TRBV12-4	TRBJ1-2	few	TGTGCCAGCAGTTTTGGGCAGGGCCCACGTACGAATGGCTACACCTTC	CASSFGQGPRTNGYTF
NA	14	TRBV9	TRBJ1-2	many	TGTGCCAGCAGCGTAGGGGACGGGCTCTATGGCTACACCTTC	CASSVGDGLYGYTF
TRBD1	13	TRBV18	TRBJ2-7	NA	TGTGCCAGCTCACCGGACAGGGGCGGGGAGCAGTACTTC	CASSPDRGGEQYF
NA	14	TRBV19	TRBJ1-5	few	TGTGCCAGTGGGCCCCAGGGAGAGGGTCAGCCCCAGCATTTT	CASGPQGEGQPQHF
NA	14	TRBV29-1	TRBJ2-3	NA	TGCAGCGCCCCGATACCTGGGGGCACAGATACGCAGTATTTT	CSAPIPGGTDTQYF
NA	15	TRBV14	TRBJ2-3	NA	TGTGCCAGCAGTCCCGACGTAACGGGCGGAGATACGCAGTATTTT	CASSPDVTGGDTQYF
NA	11	TRBV5-1	TRBJ2-1	NA	TGCGCCAGCAGGCGACTGAATGAGCAGTTCTTC	CASRRLNEQFF
NA	13	TRBV4-3	TRBJ1-6	NA	TGCGCCAGCAGCCAGGCCTATAATTCACCCCTCCACTTT	CASSQAYNSPLHF
TRBD2	14	TRBV9	TRBJ2-7	NA	TGTGCCAGCAGCGCGGGAGGACTCTCCTACGAGCAGTACTTC	CASSAGGLSYEQYF
NA	12	TRBV20-1	TRBJ2-7	many	TGCAGTGCTAGGCCCAATCTCTACGAGCAGTACTTC	CSARPNLYEQYF
TRBD1	14	TRBV7-9	TRBJ1-2	few	TGTGCCAGCAGCCTGGGACAGGGGACGCGCGGCTACACCTTC	CASSLGQGTRGYTF
TRBD1	14	TRBV6-6	TRBJ1-1	NA	TGTGCCAGCAGTTACTCGACAGGGAACACTGAAGTTTTCTTT	CASSYSTGNTEVFF
TRBD1	17	TRBV28	TRBJ2-1	many	TGTGCCAGCAGTTGGTACTCCGGGACAGTCCTTTACAATGAGCAGTTCTTC	CASSWYSGTVLYNEQFF
TRBD2	14	TRBV30	TRBJ2-3	many	TGTGCCTGGAGTGTTAGCGGGATAGTTCCCTCGCAGTATTTT	CAWSVSGIVPSQYF
NA	13	TRBV28	TRBJ2-5	NA	TGTGCCAGCAGTTTAAACCGCCGGCAGACCCAGTACTTC	CASSLNRRQTQYF
TRBD1	14	TRBV7-9	TRBJ2-4	medium-sized	TGTGCCAGCAGGCCTGGACAGGGGAAAAACATTCAGTACTTC	CASRPGQGKNIQYF
NA	14	TRBV28	TRBJ1-4	few	TGTGCCAGCAGTGTAGCCGGGAACCCTGAAAAACTGTTTTTT	CASSVAGNPEKLFF
NA	17	TRBV27	TRBJ2-4	NA	TGTGCCAGCAGTTTGAATCCGGGACCGGGAGCCAAAAACATTCAGTACTTC	CASSLNPGPGAKNIQYF
TRBD1	13	TRBV6-1	TRBJ1-2	NA	TGTGCCAGCACCCTGGACAGGGATGGTGGCTACACCTTC	CASTLDRDGGYTF
TRBD2	14	TRBV5-1	TRBJ2-7	many	TGCGCCAGCAGCCAGCTAGCGGGGTCCTACGAGCAGTACTTC	CASSQLAGSYEQYF
NA	14	TRBV28	TRBJ1-2	many	TGTGCCAGCAGGCTACAGGGCTACAACTATGGCTACACCTTC	CASRLQGYNYGYTF
NA	14	TRBV6-6	TRBJ2-5	NA	TGTGCCAGCAGTTACGGAGGTCAGGGGGAGACCCAGTACTTC	CASSYGGQGETQYF
NA	16	TRBV18	TRBJ1-6	few	TGTGCCAGCTCACTTGCCGGGACTGCGAATAATTCACCCCTCCACTTT	CASSLAGTANNSPLHF